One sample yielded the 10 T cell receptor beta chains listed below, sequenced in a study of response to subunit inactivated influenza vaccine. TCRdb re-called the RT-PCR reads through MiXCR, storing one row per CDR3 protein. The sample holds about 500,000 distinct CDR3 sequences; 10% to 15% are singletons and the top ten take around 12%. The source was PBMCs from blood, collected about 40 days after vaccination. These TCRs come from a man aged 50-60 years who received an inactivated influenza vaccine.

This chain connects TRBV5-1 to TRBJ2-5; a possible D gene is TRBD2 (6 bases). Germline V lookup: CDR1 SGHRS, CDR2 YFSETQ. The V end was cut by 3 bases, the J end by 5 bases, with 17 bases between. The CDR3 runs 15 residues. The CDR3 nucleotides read TGCGCCAGCAGCTCTGATGTCGGGGGAGCGGAGACCCAGTACTTC. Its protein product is CASSSDVGGAETQYF.

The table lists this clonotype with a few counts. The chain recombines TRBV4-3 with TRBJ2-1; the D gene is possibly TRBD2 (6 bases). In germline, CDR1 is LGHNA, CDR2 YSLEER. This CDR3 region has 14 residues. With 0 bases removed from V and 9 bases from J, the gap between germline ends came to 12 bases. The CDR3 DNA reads TGCGCCAGCAGCCAAGATGCGGGGCTCGCTGAGCAGTTCTTC. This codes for CASSQDAGLAEQFF.

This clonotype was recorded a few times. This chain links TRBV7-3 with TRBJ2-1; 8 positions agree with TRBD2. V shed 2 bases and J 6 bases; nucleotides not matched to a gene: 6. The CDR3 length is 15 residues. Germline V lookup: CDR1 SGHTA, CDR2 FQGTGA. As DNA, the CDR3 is TGTGCCAGCAGCTTAGATCCGGGAGGGGTCAATGAGCAGTTCTTC. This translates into CASSLDPGGVNEQFF.

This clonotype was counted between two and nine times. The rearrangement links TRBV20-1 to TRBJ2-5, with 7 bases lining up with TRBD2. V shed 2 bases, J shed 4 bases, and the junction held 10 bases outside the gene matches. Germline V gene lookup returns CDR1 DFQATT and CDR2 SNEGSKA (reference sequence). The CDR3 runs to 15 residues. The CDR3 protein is CSARRTSVVGETQYF. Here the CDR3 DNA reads TGCAGTGCTAGAAGAACTAGCGTCGTAGGAGAGACCCAGTACTTC.

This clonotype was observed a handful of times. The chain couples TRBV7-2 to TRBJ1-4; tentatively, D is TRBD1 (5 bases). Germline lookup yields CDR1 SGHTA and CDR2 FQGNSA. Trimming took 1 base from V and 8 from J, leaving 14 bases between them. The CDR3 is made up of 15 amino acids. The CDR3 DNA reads TGTGCCAGCAGCTTAGTCGGGGCTATGGAGGAAAAACTGTTTTTT. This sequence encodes CASSLVGAMEEKLFF.

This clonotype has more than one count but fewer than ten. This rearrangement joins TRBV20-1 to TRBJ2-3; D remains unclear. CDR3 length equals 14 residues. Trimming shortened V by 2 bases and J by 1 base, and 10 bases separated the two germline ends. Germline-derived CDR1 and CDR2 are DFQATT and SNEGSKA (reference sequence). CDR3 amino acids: CSARQAVGTDTQYF. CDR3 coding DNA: TGCAGTGCTAGACAGGCGGTAGGCACAGATACGCAGTATTTT.

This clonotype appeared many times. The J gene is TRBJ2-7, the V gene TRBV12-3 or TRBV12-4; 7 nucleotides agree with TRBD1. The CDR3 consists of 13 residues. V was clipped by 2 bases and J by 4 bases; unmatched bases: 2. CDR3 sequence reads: CASSLQGQYEQYF. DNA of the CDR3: TGTGCCAGCAGTTTACAGGGACAGTACGAGCAGTACTTC.

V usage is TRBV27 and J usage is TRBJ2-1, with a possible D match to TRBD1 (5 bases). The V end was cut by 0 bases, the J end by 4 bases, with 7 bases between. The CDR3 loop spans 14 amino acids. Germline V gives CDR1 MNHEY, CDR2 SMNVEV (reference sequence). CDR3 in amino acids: CASSLSTAYNEQFF. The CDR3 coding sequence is TGTGCCAGCAGTTTATCGACAGCTTACAATGAGCAGTTCTTC.

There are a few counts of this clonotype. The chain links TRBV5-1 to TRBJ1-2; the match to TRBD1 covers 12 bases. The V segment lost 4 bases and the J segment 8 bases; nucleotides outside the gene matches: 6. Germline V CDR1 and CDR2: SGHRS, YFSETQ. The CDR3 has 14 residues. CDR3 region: CASSPGTGGVGYTF. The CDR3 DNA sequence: TGCGCCAGCAGCCCCGGGACAGGGGGCGTCGGCTACACCTTC.

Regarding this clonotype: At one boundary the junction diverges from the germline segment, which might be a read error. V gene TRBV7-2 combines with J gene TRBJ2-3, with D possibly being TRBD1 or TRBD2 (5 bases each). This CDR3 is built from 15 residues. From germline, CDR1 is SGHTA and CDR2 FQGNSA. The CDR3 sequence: CAGSPPGLVSDTQYF. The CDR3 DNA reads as TGTGCCGGCAGCCCGCCGGGGCTAGTGTCAGATACGCAGTATTTT.